This entry concerns a single T cell receptor (beta chain). Germline CDR1 reads MDHEN; CDR2 reads SYDVKM. CDR3 length equals 16 residues. After removal of 5 bases from V and 7 bases from J, the junction contained 9 bases not matched to a gene. This record belongs to a study of blood T cell repertoires in COVID-19. Study background: PBMCs, B-cell-depleted T cells, or T cells provided the cDNA or gDNA that made up the material.

Method: immunoSEQ multiplex PCR; TCRdb's copy keeps in-frame clones and lacks some. The table includes around 100,000 clones, 86% detected once. This TCR came from a man older than 75 with acute or convalescent COVID-19. Material: peripheral blood. This rearrangement joins TRBV28 to TRBJ2-1, with 12 bases that match TRBD2. This CDR3 is CASSPPSGRAVNEQFF. The CDR3 DNA sequence: TGTGCCAGCAGTCCACCTAGCGGGAGGGCCGTAAATGAGCAGTTCTTC.